The next 18 T cell receptor beta chains were all read from a single sample in a study of early T cells in non-severe SARS-CoV-2 infection. TCRdb independently ran MiXCR on the 5' RACE reads; one entry per CDR3 protein. The sample records 75,000 to 80,000 distinct CDR3 sequences, about 16% being singletons. Sequencing was done on a sample of whole blood. The receptor set was obtained from an adult who was a healthcare worker with PCR-confirmed SARS-CoV-2 infection or an uninfected control (not recorded which).

The CDR3 sequence: CSVEGGQGANEQFF. CDR3 nucleotide sequence: TGCAGCGTTGAAGGCGGTCAGGGGGCTAATGAGCAGTTCTTC. The chain combines TRBV29-1 with TRBJ2-1, with 8 bases aligning to TRBD1. This CDR3 spans 14 amino acids. From germline, CDR1 is SQVTM and CDR2 ANQGSEA. J gave up 7 bases and V 1 base, and 6 bases lay outside the gene matches.

Concerning this clonotype: It is likely a read error, because the conserved phenylalanine at the end of the CDR3 is missing. Because the CDR3's place on the DNA is in doubt, the DNA is left out and the CDR3 is given as listed by TCRdb. The chain links TRBV18 to TRBJ1-1; the D segment call TRBD1 is taken from the table without a DNA check. Germline V CDR1 and CDR2: KGHSH, LQKENI. Ends included, the CDR3 has 17 residues. CDR3 in amino acids: CASSHLPTGAPNTEAFL.

This clonotype was counted between two and nine times. The chain links TRBV28 to TRBJ2-7, with D possibly TRBD2 on 5 matching bases. V gave up 3 bases and J gave up 6 bases, with 15 bases separating them. Looked up from germline, CDR1 is MDHEN and CDR2 is SYDVKM. CDR3 length: 14 residues. The CDR3 DNA reads TGTGCCAGCAGTTTGACCGGAGGAACGGGCGAGCAGTACTTC. It encodes CASSLTGGTGEQYF.

The chain recombines TRBV19 with TRBJ1-4, with no clear D. Germline V gives CDR1 LNHDA, CDR2 SQIVND (reference sequence). This CDR3 has 12 amino acids. Trimming stripped 7 bases from V and 8 bases from J, with 11 bases between. CDR3 amino acids: CASTPSGEKLFF. CDR3 sequence (DNA): TGTGCCAGTACCCCCTCCGGGGAAAAACTGTTTTTT.

This clonotype has only a few counts. The rearrangement joins TRBV27 to TRBJ2-7; D not certain. Trimming stripped 6 bases from V and 0 bases from J, with 9 bases between. Germline V gene sequence: CDR1 MNHEY, CDR2 SMNVEV (reference sequence). CDR3 size: 13 residues. CDR3 nucleotides: TGTGCCAGCAGGCGTGGTGTCTCCTACGAGCAGTACTTC. Translated: CASRRGVSYEQYF.

V gene TRBV4-2 combines with J gene TRBJ2-1; D is unclear. The V end was cut by 0 bases, the J end by 5 bases, with 11 bases between. Germline CDR1 LGHNA, CDR2 YNFKEQ. The CDR3 sequence is 15 residues long. This CDR3 reads CASSQDASWNNEQFF. In DNA, the CDR3 is TGTGCCAGCAGCCAAGATGCTAGTTGGAACAATGAGCAGTTCTTC.

This clonotype was seen more than once but under ten times. The chain employs TRBV28 and TRBJ1-6; D unresolved. Germline lookup yields CDR1 MDHEN and CDR2 SYDVKM. V was clipped by 4 bases and J by 11 bases, with 24 bases between them. The CDR3 loop spans 17 amino acids. CDR3 residues: CASSSPPDAWPGPPLHF. CDR3 in DNA: TGTGCCAGCAGTTCCCCACCGGACGCCTGGCCTGGGCCACCCCTCCACTTT.

This clonotype was counted a few times. CDR3 sequence: CASSRKGTSGYEQYF. CDR3 bases: TGTGCCTCCTCACGCAAAGGGACTAGCGGCTACGAGCAGTACTTC. This chain uses TRBV10-3 with TRBJ2-7, with TRBD2 matching over 11 bases. The V gene end was trimmed by 11 bases and the J gene end by 3 bases; junction bases not matched to a gene: 12. This CDR3 region has 15 residues. Germline V lookup: CDR1 ENHRY, CDR2 SYGVKD.

V gene TRBV28 combines with J gene TRBJ1-1; D ambiguous. CDR1 MDHEN and CDR2 SYDVKM come from the germline V gene. The V end was cut by 7 bases, the J end by 2 bases, with 11 bases between. The CDR3 has 13 residues. The CDR3 sequence is CASIRSINTEAFF. CDR3 DNA: TGTGCCAGCATTCGCAGTATAAACACTGAAGCTTTCTTT. The entire variable domain, with the rest obtained from reference TRBV28 and TRBJ1-1, is as follows: DVKVTQSSRYLVKRTGEKVFLECVQDMDHENMFWYRQDPGLGLRLIYFSYDVKMKEKGDIPEGYSVSREKKERFSLILESASTNQTSMYLCASIRSINTEAFFGQGTRLTVV.

This clonotype was counted only a few times. The chain is built from TRBV20-1 and TRBJ2-5; D is unresolved. CDR3 length equals 11 residues. V was shortened by 4 bases and J by 2 bases, with 5 bases between the two germline ends. CDR1 DFQATT and CDR2 SNEGSKA come from the germline V gene (reference sequence). The CDR3 here is CSAIRQETQYF. CDR3 sequence (DNA): TGCAGTGCTATACGTCAAGAGACCCAGTACTTC.

J is TRBJ1-3 and V is TRBV3-1; D unresolved. The CDR3 length is 15 residues. V gave up 0 bases and J gave up 1 base, with 7 bases separating them. The germline gives CDR1 LGHDT, CDR2 YNNKEL (reference sequence). CDR3 coding DNA: TGTGCCAGCAGCCAAGATTCGGTTTCTGGAAACACCATATATTTT. It specifies CASSQDSVSGNTIYF.

This CDR3 is CASSRTGNEQFF. The CDR3 nucleotides read TGTGCCAGCAGTCGGACAGGGAATGAGCAGTTCTTC. The chain carries TRBV12-3 or TRBV12-4 and TRBJ2-1; 8 bases align to TRBD1. This CDR3 region has 12 residues. After removal of 5 bases from V and 7 bases from J, the junction contained 1 base not matched to a gene.

This clonotype was picked up many times. The chain joins TRBV12-3 or TRBV12-4 to TRBJ1-3; 7 bases agree with TRBD1. Trimming at V came to 4 bases and at J to 4 bases, leaving 7 bases not matched to a gene. There are 15 residues in the CDR3. CDR3: CASSSPHRGGNTIYF. CDR3 in DNA: TGTGCCAGCAGTTCCCCCCACAGGGGAGGAAACACCATATATTTT.

This sequence joins TRBV18 and TRBJ1-2, with a tentative D call TRBD1 (6 bases). V was clipped by 6 bases and J by 7 bases, with 15 bases between them. The CDR3 totals 13 residues. Germline CDR1 reads KGHSH; CDR2 reads LQKENI. CDR3 sequence: CASSPTEGGGYTF. For the CDR3, the DNA is TGTGCCAGCTCCCCTACGGAGGGGGGTGGCTACACCTTC.

This clonotype was observed a handful of times. The chain carries TRBV9 and TRBJ2-5; D gene unclear. CDR3 length equals 14 residues. The germline V gene has CDR1 SGDLS and CDR2 YYNGEE. V gave up 2 bases and J gave up 0 bases, with 8 bases separating them. In nucleotides, the CDR3 is TGTGCCAGCAGCGTCAGTACTCACCAAGAGACCCAGTACTTC. Protein: CASSVSTHQETQYF.

This clonotype occurred a few times. The chain employs TRBV6-6 and TRBJ1-2; a possible D gene is TRBD1 (6 bases). Looked up from germline, CDR1 is MNHNY and CDR2 is SVGAGI (reference sequence). CDR3 size: 14 residues. V lost 6 bases and J 4 bases, leaving 15 bases between the germline ends. In nucleotides, the CDR3 is TGTGCCAGCAGCTTTAGACAGGCCGTCTATGGCTACACCTTC. Its protein product is CASSFRQAVYGYTF.

This clonotype was counted many times. The gene calls are TRBV28 and TRBJ1-1; TRBD1 matches 7 bases. The germline CDR1 and CDR2 sequences are MDHEN and SYDVKM. The CDR3 contains 14 residues. V shed 3 bases and J 4 bases; nucleotides not matched to a gene: 5. The CDR3 nucleotides read TGTGCCAGCAGTTTGAGGCAGGGGGGCACTGAAGCTTTCTTT. This encodes CASSLRQGGTEAFF.

The V and J genes are TRBV6-6 and TRBJ2-2; the match to TRBD2 covers 7 bases. Germline CDR1 MNHNY, CDR2 SVGAGI (reference sequence). Losses at the gene ends were 8 bases for V and 4 bases for J; bases not matched to a gene: 7. This CDR3 has 14 amino acids. The CDR3 is CASRGLVVTGELFF. As DNA, the CDR3 is TGTGCCAGCCGCGGACTAGTTGTCACCGGGGAGCTGTTTTTT.